This T cell receptor beta chain was recorded in a study of neoadjuvant anti-PD-1 for oral cavity cancer. The wider study: Patients mostly received three to four biweekly nivolumab doses at 3 mg/kg before surgery.

Stated time point: after neoadjuvant nivolumab, at surgical resection. Per the germline V gene, CDR1 is SGHTA and CDR2 is FQGTGA. The CDR3 is made up of 15 amino acids. Trimming removed 5 bases from V and 3 bases from J; junction bases left unmatched: 4. Using immunoSEQ multiplex PCR, the repertoire was profiled, and TCRdb retains in-frame clones only, with some absent. The sample carries tens of thousands of clones, around 40% recorded once. The rearrangement uses TRBV7-3 and TRBJ2-6; 7 positions agree with TRBD1. The source was tumor tissue, collected after nivolumab (anti-PD-1) treatment. The source is a person aged 35 to 85 with oral cavity squamous cell carcinoma. CDR3 loop: CASSEGASGANVLTF. The CDR3, as DNA: TGTGCCAGCAGCGAGGGGGCTAGTGGGGCCAACGTCCTGACTTTC.